The source of this TCR beta chain is a study of blood T cell repertoires in COVID-19. V was clipped by 4 bases and J by 5 bases; unmatched bases: 7. From germline, CDR1 is SGHRS and CDR2 YFSETQ. The CDR3 is 16 amino acids. Per the authors' pipeline: The assay estimated nucleated cells by amplifying reference gene primers. Sequencing was performed with immunoSEQ multiplex PCR; in TCRdb, only in-frame clones are kept and a portion is missing. V, J and clone size reflect that table, while D and trimming were determined from the DNA. The sample has roughly 230,000 clones, 65% to 85% seen once. Sequencing input: peripheral blood. V and J are TRBV5-1 and TRBJ2-7, with TRBD2 matching over 15 bases. This clonotype originated in a man in his fifties or sixties with active or convalescent COVID-19. CDR3 nucleotides: TGCGCCAGCAGCACCGGACTAGCGGGGGGGCTCGACGAGCAGTACTTC. Its translation is CASSTGLAGGLDEQYF.